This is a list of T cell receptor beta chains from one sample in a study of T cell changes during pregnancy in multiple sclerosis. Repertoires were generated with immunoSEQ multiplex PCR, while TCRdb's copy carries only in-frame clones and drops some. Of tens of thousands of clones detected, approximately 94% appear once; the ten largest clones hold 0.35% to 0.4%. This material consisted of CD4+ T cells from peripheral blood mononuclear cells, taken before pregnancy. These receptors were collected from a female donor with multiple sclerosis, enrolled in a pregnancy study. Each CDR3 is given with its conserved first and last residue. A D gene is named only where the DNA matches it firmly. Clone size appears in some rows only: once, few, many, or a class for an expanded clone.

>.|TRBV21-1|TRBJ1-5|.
CASSKWYRGSNQPQHF
TGTGCCAGCAGCAAATGGTACAGGGGTAGCAATCAGCCCCAGCATTTT
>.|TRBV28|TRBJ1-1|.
CASSFPGRGWSEAFF
TGTGCCAGCAGTTTCCCTGGGAGGGGTTGGTCTGAAGCTTTCTTT
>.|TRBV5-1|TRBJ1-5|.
CASSLSEGHGQPQHF
TGCGCCAGCAGCTTGAGTGAGGGACATGGACAGCCCCAGCATTTT
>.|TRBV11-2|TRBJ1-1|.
CASSQGQGQGGTEAFF
TGTGCCAGCAGCCAAGGGCAGGGCCAAGGGGGCACTGAAGCTTTCTTT
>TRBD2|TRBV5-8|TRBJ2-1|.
CASGLGLAGGNEQFF
TGTGCCAGCGGCTTAGGACTAGCGGGAGGGAATGAGCAGTTCTTC
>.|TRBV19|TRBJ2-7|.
CASSEVFGEQYF
TGTGCCAGTAGTGAGGTCTTCGGGGAGCAGTACTTC
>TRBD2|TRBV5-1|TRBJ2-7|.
CASSLEGLAYEQYF
TGCGCCAGCAGCTTGGAGGGACTAGCCTACGAGCAGTACTTC
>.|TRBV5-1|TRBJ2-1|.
CASSLGGRIAYNEQFF
TGCGCCAGCAGCTTGGGGGGGCGGATAGCTTACAATGAGCAGTTCTTC
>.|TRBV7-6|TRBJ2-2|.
CASSPRQAGTGELFF
TGTGCCAGCAGCCCACGACAGGCGGGCACCGGGGAGCTGTTTTTT
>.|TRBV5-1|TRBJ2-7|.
CASSLVGNSYEQYF
TGCGCCAGCAGCCTAGTAGGCAACTCCTACGAGCAGTACTTC
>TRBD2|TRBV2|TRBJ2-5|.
CASSWPSGALETQYF
TGTGCCAGCAGTTGGCCTAGCGGGGCCCTAGAGACCCAGTACTTC
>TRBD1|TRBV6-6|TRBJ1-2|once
CASRETGGLYGYTF
TGTGCCAGCAGGGAGACAGGGGGCTTATATGGCTACACCTTC
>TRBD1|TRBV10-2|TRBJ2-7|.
CASSPGQGQIYEQYF
TGCGCCAGCAGCCCTGGACAGGGACAAATCTACGAGCAGTACTTC
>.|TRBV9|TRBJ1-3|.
CASSGNTGGNTIYF
TGTGCCAGCAGCGGAAATACAGGGGGAAACACCATATATTTT
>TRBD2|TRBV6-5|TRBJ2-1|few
CASSSRLAYDNEQFF
TGTGCCAGCAGTTCCCGACTAGCGTACGACAATGAGCAGTTCTTC
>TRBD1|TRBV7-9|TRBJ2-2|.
CASRRQGARGELFF
TGTGCCAGCAGGCGACAGGGGGCGCGGGGGGAGCTGTTTTTT
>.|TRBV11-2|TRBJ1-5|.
CASSLNRGQPQHF
TGTGCCAGCAGCTTAAATCGGGGTCAGCCCCAGCATTTT
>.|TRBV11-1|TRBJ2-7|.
CASSSGQISYEQYF
TGTGCCAGCAGCTCCGGACAGATTTCCTACGAGCAGTACTTC
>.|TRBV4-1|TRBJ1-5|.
CASSPEDSGGNQPQHF
TGCGCCAGCAGCCCCGAAGACTCCGGAGGCAATCAGCCCCAGCATTTT
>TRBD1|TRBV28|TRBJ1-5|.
CASSPTGTGRGNQPQHF
TGTGCCAGCAGTCCCACCGGGACAGGGCGGGGCAATCAGCCCCAGCATTTT
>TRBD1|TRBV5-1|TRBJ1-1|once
CASSFTGVNTEAFF
TGCGCCAGCAGCTTCACAGGGGTGAACACTGAAGCTTTCTTT
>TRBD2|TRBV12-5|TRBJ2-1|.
CASGLVLGTSGSGFNNEQFF
TGTGCTAGTGGTTTGGTACTGGGGACTAGCGGGAGCGGATTTAACAATGAGCAGTTCTTC
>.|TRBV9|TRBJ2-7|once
CASSVAPTSPMYEQYF
TGTGCCAGCAGCGTAGCCCCTACGAGCCCCATGTACGAGCAGTACTTC
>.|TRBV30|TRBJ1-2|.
CAWRRGPNLGYTF
TGTGCCTGGAGGCGGGGTCCTAACCTTGGCTACACCTTC
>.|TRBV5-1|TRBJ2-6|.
CASSFRGSSVSNVLTF
TGCGCCAGCAGCTTTCGGGGGAGCTCTGTATCCAACGTCCTGACTTTC
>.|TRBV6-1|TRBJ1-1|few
CASRSTAMNTEAFF
TGTGCCAGCAGGTCGACAGCCATGAACACTGAAGCTTTCTTT
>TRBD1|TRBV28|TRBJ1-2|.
CASSPPHTGGNGYTF
TGTGCCAGCAGTCCACCGCATACAGGGGGCAATGGCTACACCTTC
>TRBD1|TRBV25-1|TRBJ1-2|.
CASRSTGGINYGYTF
TGTGCCAGCAGGTCGACAGGGGGCATTAACTATGGCTACACCTTC
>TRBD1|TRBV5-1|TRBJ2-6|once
CASSSGTGPSGANVLTF
TGCGCCAGCAGCTCCGGGACAGGACCCTCTGGGGCCAACGTCCTGACTTTC
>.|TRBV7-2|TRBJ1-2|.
CASSPGVSGYTF
TGTGCCAGCAGCCCGGGTGTGAGTGGCTACACCTTC
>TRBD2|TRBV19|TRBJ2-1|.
CASSGTSGMSYNEQFF
TGTGCCAGTAGTGGGACTAGCGGGATGTCCTACAATGAGCAGTTCTTC
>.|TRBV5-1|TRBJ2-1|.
CASSFRGDDEQFF
TGCGCCAGCAGCTTCAGGGGCGATGATGAGCAGTTCTTC
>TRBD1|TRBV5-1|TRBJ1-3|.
CASSSTSGGEGNTIYF
TGCGCCAGCAGCAGTACCTCAGGGGGAGAAGGAAACACCATATATTTT
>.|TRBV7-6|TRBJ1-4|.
CASSLNRAAPGLLFF
TGTGCCAGCAGCTTAAACAGGGCGGCCCCAGGGCTACTGTTTTTT
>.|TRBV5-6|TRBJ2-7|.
CASSLGGKGRQYF
TGTGCCAGCAGCTTAGGGGGAAAGGGGAGGCAGTACTTC
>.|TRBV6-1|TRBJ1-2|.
CASSDPWQVYGYTF
TGTGCCAGCAGTGATCCATGGCAGGTCTATGGCTACACCTTC
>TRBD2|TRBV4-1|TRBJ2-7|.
CASSQMPGLAYYEQYF
TGCGCCAGCAGCCAGATGCCGGGACTAGCGTACTACGAGCAGTACTTC
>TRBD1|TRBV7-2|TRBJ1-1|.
CASSLYRGETEAFF
TGTGCCAGCAGCTTATACAGGGGGGAAACTGAAGCTTTCTTT
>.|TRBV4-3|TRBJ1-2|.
CASSQESRSYGYTF
TGCGCCAGCAGCCAAGAAAGCAGGTCCTATGGCTACACCTTC
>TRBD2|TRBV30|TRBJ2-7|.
CAWSTLPGLAYEQYF
TGTGCCTGGAGTACCCTACCGGGACTAGCCTACGAGCAGTACTTC
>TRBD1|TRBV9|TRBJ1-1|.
CASSVALGQGTEAFF
TGTGCCAGCAGCGTAGCTCTAGGACAGGGCACTGAAGCTTTCTTT
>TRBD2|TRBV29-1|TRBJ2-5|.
CSFMGLAEETQYF
TGCAGCTTCATGGGACTAGCAGAAGAGACCCAGTACTTC
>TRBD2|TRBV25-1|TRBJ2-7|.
CASSDPSGRAYEQYF
TGTGCCAGCAGTGACCCTAGCGGGAGGGCCTACGAGCAGTACTTC
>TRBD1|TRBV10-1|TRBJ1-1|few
CASSDYDRGRIAFF
TGCGCCAGCAGTGACTACGACAGGGGGCGAATAGCTTTCTTT
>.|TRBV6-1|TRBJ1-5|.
CASRSGGYSNQPQHF
TGTGCCAGCAGGTCAGGAGGGTATAGCAATCAGCCCCAGCATTTT
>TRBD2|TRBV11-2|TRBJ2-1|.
CASSLEGGSSYNEQFF
TGTGCCAGCAGCTTAGAAGGCGGGAGCTCCTACAATGAGCAGTTCTTC
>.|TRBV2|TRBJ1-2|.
CASTENYGYTF
TGTGCGAGTACCGAAAACTATGGCTACACCTTC
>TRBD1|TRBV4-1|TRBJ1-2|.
CASSQGWTGGRGGYTF
TGCGCCAGCAGCCAAGGTTGGACAGGGGGTCGGGGTGGCTACACCTTC
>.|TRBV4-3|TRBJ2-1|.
CASSQKRRSSSAYNEQFF
TGCGCCAGCAGCCAAAAAAGGAGGTCTAGCAGCGCATACAATGAGCAGTTCTTC
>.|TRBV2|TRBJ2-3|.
CASSFEDTQYF
TGTGCCAGCAGTTTCGAGGATACGCAGTATTTT
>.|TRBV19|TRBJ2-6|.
CASSFKRQTSGANVLTF
TGTGCCAGTAGTTTCAAACGACAGACCTCTGGGGCCAACGTCCTGACTTTC
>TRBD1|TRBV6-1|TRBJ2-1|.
CAANGQGNEQFF
TGTGCCGCCAATGGACAGGGAAACGAGCAGTTCTTC
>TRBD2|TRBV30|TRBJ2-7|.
CAWSAPPRLAATYEQYF
TGTGCCTGGAGTGCCCCTCCGCGACTAGCGGCAACTTACGAGCAGTACTTC
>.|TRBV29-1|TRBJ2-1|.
CSVESGSEAEQFF
TGCAGCGTTGAGTCCGGGAGCGAGGCTGAGCAGTTCTTC
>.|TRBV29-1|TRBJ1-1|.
CSVGSADVVAFF
TGCAGCGTTGGAAGCGCAGATGTTGTGGCTTTCTTT
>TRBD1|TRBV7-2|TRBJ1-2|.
CASSLYRGLEGYTF
TGTGCCAGCAGCTTATATAGGGGGCTGGAGGGCTACACCTTC
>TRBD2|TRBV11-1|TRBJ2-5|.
CASSIRTSGRSIETQYF
TGTGCCAGCAGCATCCGGACTAGCGGGAGATCTATAGAGACCCAGTACTTC
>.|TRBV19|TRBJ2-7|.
CASSIRVGQRSYEQYF
TGTGCCAGTAGTATTAGGGTTGGACAGCGCTCCTACGAGCAGTACTTC
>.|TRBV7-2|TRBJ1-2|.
CASSSTGGWANYGYTF
TGTGCCAGCAGCTCGACGGGGGGGTGGGCTAACTATGGCTACACCTTC